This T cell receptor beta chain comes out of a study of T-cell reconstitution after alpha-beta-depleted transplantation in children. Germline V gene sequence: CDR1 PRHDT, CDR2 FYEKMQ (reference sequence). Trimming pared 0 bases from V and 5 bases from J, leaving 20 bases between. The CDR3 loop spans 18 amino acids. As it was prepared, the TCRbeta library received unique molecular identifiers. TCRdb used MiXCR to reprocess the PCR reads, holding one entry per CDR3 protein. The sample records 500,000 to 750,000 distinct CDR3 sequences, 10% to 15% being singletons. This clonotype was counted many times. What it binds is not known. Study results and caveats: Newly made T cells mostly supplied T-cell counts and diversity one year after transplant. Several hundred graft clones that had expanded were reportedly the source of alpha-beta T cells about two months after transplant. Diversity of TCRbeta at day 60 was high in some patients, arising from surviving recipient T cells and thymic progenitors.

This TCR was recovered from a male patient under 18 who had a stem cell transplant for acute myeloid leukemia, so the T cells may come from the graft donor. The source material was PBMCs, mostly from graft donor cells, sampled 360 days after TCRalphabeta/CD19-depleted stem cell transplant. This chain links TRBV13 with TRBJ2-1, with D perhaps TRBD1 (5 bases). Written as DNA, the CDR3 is TGTGCCAGCAGCTTAGGCGATCTATACCAGTGGGGCCACAATGAGCAGTTCTTC. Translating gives CASSLGDLYQWGHNEQFF.